This entry lists 17 T cell receptor beta chains sequenced from one sample in a study of blood T cell repertoires in COVID-19. TCRdb's copy holds only in-frame clones and misses some; the assay was immunoSEQ multiplex PCR. This table has 150,000 or so clones, more than 80% appearing once. The specimen was peripheral blood. The receptors come from a man aged 18 to 29 with COVID-19, enrolled during active disease.

The chain links TRBV28 to TRBJ1-5; tentatively, D is TRBD1 (6 bases). The CDR3 sequence is 14 residues long. CDR1 is MDHEN and CDR2 is SYDVKM in the germline V gene. V was shortened by 3 bases and J by 3 bases, with 9 bases between the two germline ends. This CDR3 reads CASSFAGDNQPQHF. The CDR3 coding sequence is TGTGCCAGCAGTTTCGCAGGGGACAATCAGCCCCAGCATTTT.

This clone was detected once. The genes are TRBV5-5 and TRBJ1-5, with D perhaps TRBD1 (6 bases). There are 16 residues in the CDR3. CDR1 is SGHKS, CDR2 YYEKEE, per germline (reference sequence). Trimming left V 0 bases short and J 3 bases short, with 13 bases between. The CDR3 bases are TGTGCCAGCAGCTTGGCCGGGGGGGCCAACAATCAGCCCCAGCATTTT. Protein: CASSLAGGANNQPQHF.

The chain links TRBV5-6 to TRBJ2-7, with TRBD2 matching 11 bases. This CDR3 is built from 16 residues. Germline V lookup: CDR1 SGHDT, CDR2 YYEEEE. V shed 5 bases, J shed 2 bases, and the junction held 9 bases outside the gene matches. CDR3 loop: CASSPWGLADTYEQYF. In nucleotides, the CDR3 is TGTGCCAGCAGTCCGTGGGGACTAGCGGACACCTACGAGCAGTACTTC.

The chain is built from TRBV4-1 and TRBJ2-2, with D possibly being TRBD2 (7 bases). Trimming shortened V by 4 bases and J by 8 bases, and 14 bases separated the two germline ends. The CDR3 totals 14 residues. Germline lookup yields CDR1 MGHRA and CDR2 YSYEKL. The CDR3 is CASSPTGGPGELFF. The CDR3 DNA reads TGCGCCAGCAGCCCTACCGGGGGGCCTGGGGAGCTGTTTTTT.

This chain links TRBV11-2 with TRBJ1-5; 9 nucleotides line up with TRBD1. Trimming removed 5 bases from V and 5 bases from J; junction bases left unmatched: 4. CDR1 SGHAT and CDR2 FQNNGV come from the germline V gene. The CDR3 is made up of 14 amino acids. The CDR3 nucleotides are TGTGCCAGCAGCCAAGGACAGGGGTATCAGCCCCAGCATTTT. Translated: CASSQGQGYQPQHF.

The chain employs TRBV24-1 and TRBJ1-2, with 8 nucleotides matching TRBD1. Germline trimming cut 3 bases from V and 5 bases from J; bases unmatched to any gene: 4. Germline lookup yields CDR1 KGHDR and CDR2 SFDVKD. The CDR3 contains 14 residues. CDR3 protein: CATSDRTGRYGYTF. CDR3 nucleotides: TGTGCCACCAGTGATCGGACAGGGAGATATGGCTACACCTTC.

The V gene is TRBV18, the J gene TRBJ1-3, with D maybe TRBD1 (6 bases). The CDR3 extends over 15 amino acids. Germline V gene lookup returns CDR1 KGHSH and CDR2 LQKENI. Trimming shortened V by 3 bases and J by 5 bases, and 14 bases separated the two germline ends. The CDR3 region has the DNA TGTGCCAGCTCACCCCAAACAGGGTACAGAAACACCATATATTTT. Protein product: CASSPQTGYRNTIYF.

This chain connects TRBV4-2 to TRBJ1-6; D remains unclear. This CDR3 has 12 amino acids. CDR1 and CDR2 (germline): LGHNA, YNFKEQ. Trimming took off 4 bases at V and 6 bases at J, with 4 bases between the two ends. The CDR3 is CASSPGNSPLHF. The DNA for the CDR3 is TGTGCCAGCAGCCCGGGTAATTCACCCCTCCACTTT.

The gene calls are TRBV7-8 and TRBJ1-6, with D tentatively TRBD1 (6 bases). Trimming stripped 5 bases from V and 0 bases from J, with 14 bases between. This CDR3 is built from 17 residues. Germline-derived CDR1 and CDR2 are SGHVS and FQNEAQ. The CDR3 DNA reads TGTGCCAGCAGCATGACAGGTTCCTCCTCCTATAATTCACCCCTCCACTTT. This gives the protein CASSMTGSSSYNSPLHF.

The V call is TRBV11-1, the J call TRBJ2-1; TRBD1 matches at 8 bases. The germline gives CDR1 SGHAT, CDR2 FQDESV (reference sequence). The CDR3 covers 15 residues. V lost 4 bases, J lost 4 bases, and 6 bases stayed unmatched. This CDR3 reads CASSSSGQVYNEQFF. In DNA, the CDR3 is TGTGCCAGCAGCTCCTCGGGACAGGTTTACAATGAGCAGTTCTTC.

The CDR3: CASSQDSGGKRV. CDR3 in DNA: TGCGCCAGCAGCCAAGATAGTGGCGGGAAGAGGGTC. J is TRBJ2-7 and V is TRBV4-1; D is possibly TRBD2 (6 bases). The length of the CDR3 is 12 residues. Looked up from germline, CDR1 is MGHRA and CDR2 is YSYEKL.

The chain combines TRBV19 with TRBJ2-1; weak D call: TRBD2 (6 bases). Between the trimmed V and J ends, which lost 2 bases and 7 bases, there was a span of 12 bases. Looked up from germline, CDR1 is LNHDA and CDR2 is SQIVND (reference sequence). This CDR3 contains 14 residues. CDR3 coding DNA: TGTGCCAGTAGTATAACCCGGACTACTAATGAGCAGTTCTTC. It codes for CASSITRTTNEQFF. Variable domain in full (rest from reference TRBV19 and TRBJ2-1): DGGITQSPKYLFRKEGQNVTLSCEQNLNHDAMYWYRQDPGQGLRLIYYSQIVNDFQKGDIAEGYSVSREKKESFPLTVTSAQKNPTAFYLCASSITRTTNEQFFGPGTRLTVL.

The chain is built from TRBV23-1 and TRBJ2-1, with 11 positions matching TRBD2. TRBV23-1 is noted as an ORF with a role that remains uncertain. This CDR3 region has 18 residues. V lost 6 bases to trimming and J lost 0 bases; unmatched junction nucleotides: 10. CDR3 bases: TGCGCCAGCAGCGACTTAGCGGGAGGGGTTAGCTCCTACAATGAGCAGTTCTTC. The encoded protein is CASSDLAGGVSSYNEQFF.

The rearrangement uses TRBV24-1 and TRBJ2-3; possible D gene TRBD1, 6 bases. Germline CDR1 reads KGHDR; CDR2 reads SFDVKD. V was pared by 3 bases and J by 5 bases, with 14 bases between. This CDR3 contains 15 residues. CDR3 sequence: CATSDIGGWRDTQYF. Written as DNA, the CDR3 is TGTGCCACCAGTGATATAGGGGGTTGGAGAGATACGCAGTATTTT.

V and J are TRBV18 and TRBJ1-1; the D is unclear. Germline-derived CDR1 and CDR2 are KGHSH and LQKENI. The V and J ends lost 0 bases and 0 bases respectively, with 11 bases between them. The CDR3 length is 16 residues. The CDR3 spells CASSPPTVAMNTEAFF. The CDR3 DNA is TGTGCCAGCTCACCACCGACTGTCGCAATGAACACTGAAGCTTTCTTT.

This clone was observed once. Here the CDR3 DNA reads TGTGCCAGCAGCTTGGCCGGCAGGGGGCGAGTGAATGAGCAGTTCTTC. This sequence encodes CASSLAGRGRVNEQFF. The chain joins TRBV5-8 to TRBJ2-1; TRBD1 matches at 8 bases. Per the germline V gene, CDR1 is SGHTS and CDR2 is YDEGEE. Trimming removed 0 bases from V and 7 bases from J; junction bases left unmatched: 9. The CDR3 runs 16 residues.

The rearrangement uses TRBV19 and TRBJ2-1, with D tentatively TRBD1 (5 bases). The germline V gene has CDR1 LNHDA and CDR2 SQIVND (reference sequence). There are 13 residues in the CDR3. Trimming removed 2 bases from V and 5 bases from J, with 7 bases in between. The CDR3 spells CASSIWTNNEQFF. The CDR3 region has the DNA TGTGCCAGTAGTATATGGACAAACAATGAGCAGTTCTTC.